This T cell receptor (beta chain) appears in the sequencing data of a study of blood T cell repertoires in COVID-19. About the study: Before being deemed recovered, Cohort 3 donors had two negative PCRs, clearance, or symptom resolution. Specimens from acute and convalescent COVID-19 originated in the United States, Italy and Spain.

Cohorts were determined from participant-reported clinical history. Trimming removed 4 bases from V and 7 bases from J, with 21 bases in between. The length of the CDR3 is 15 residues. The germline V gene has CDR1 SGHNT and CDR2 YYREEE (reference sequence). TCRdb keeps only in-frame clones here, not all; method: immunoSEQ multiplex PCR. Here the sample spans some 160,000 clones, roughly 85% being singletons. The TCR was taken from a woman in her 70s in a cohort exposed to, infected with or recovered from COVID-19 (not recorded which). The chain is built from TRBV5-4 and TRBJ2-7; a possible D gene is TRBD2 (6 bases). The material sequenced was PBMCs or T cells enriched from blood (not recorded which). CDR3 region: CASSGPGTGWVEQYF. In DNA form, the CDR3 reads TGTGCCAGCAGCGGACCCGGGACTGGGTGGGTGGAGCAGTACTTC.